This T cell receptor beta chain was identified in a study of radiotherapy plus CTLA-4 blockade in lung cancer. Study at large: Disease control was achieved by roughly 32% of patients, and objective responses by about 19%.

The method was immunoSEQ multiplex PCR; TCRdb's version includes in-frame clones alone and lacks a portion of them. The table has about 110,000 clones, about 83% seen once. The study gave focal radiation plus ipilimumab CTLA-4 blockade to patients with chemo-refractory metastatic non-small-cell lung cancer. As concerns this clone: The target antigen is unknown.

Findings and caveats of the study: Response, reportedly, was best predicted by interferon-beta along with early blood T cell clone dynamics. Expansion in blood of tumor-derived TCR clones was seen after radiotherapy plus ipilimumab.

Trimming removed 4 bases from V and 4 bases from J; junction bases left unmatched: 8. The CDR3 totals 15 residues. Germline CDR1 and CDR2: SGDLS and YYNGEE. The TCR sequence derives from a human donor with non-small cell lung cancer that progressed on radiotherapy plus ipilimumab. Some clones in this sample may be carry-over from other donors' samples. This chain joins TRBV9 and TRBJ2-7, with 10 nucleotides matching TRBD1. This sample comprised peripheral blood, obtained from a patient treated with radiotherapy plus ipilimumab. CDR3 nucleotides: TGTGCCAGCAGCAAAACCGGGACAGGGGATTACGAGCAGTACTTC. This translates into CASSKTGTGDYEQYF.